The source of this T cell receptor (beta chain) is a study of T cells after yellow fever vaccination. About the research overall: Each low-cell-number fraction was prepared by means of SMART-Seq v4 Ultra Low Input.

Study conclusions and caveats: In post-booster samples, most primary-vaccination clones reappeared (around 95% CD4, about 91% CD8). A secondary response was less intense yet reached its peak sooner, at day 5 versus 15.

This CDR3 has 12 residues. Trimming took off 6 bases at V and 5 bases at J, with 10 bases between the two ends. Germline V gives CDR1 LGHNT, CDR2 FRNRAP. Universal primer sites and UMIs were introduced during 5'RACE template-switching synthesis of TCR cDNA. TCRdb used MiXCR to reprocess the 5' RACE reads, holding one entry per CDR3 protein. The table shows about 85,000 distinct CDR3 sequences, with roughly 13% occurring only once. The gene calls are TRBV12-5 and TRBJ2-5; D is unclear. This sequence was found in a man between 18 and 29 years old who received the YFV17D yellow fever vaccine. Source: CD8+ T cells not binding an NS4B(214-222) dextramer, sorted from PBMCs, taken approximately 20 days after the first yellow fever vaccination. The DNA of the CDR3 is TGTGCTAGTGGCCTCCCCGGCGAGACCCAGTACTTC. It yields the protein CASGLPGETQYF.